The next 10 T cell receptor beta chains were all read from a single sample in a study of T cell repertoires in cytomegalovirus infection. TCRdb passed the reads through MiXCR, listing each CDR3 protein once. This sample has some 280,000 distinct CDR3 sequences, with roughly an eighth found just once. Input material: PBMCs. Every receptor here comes from a human donor in good health (CMV status not recorded). Some clones in this sample may be carry-over from other donors' samples.

This clonotype came up many times. The chain employs TRBV7-6 and TRBJ1-4; D possibly corresponds to TRBD1 (5 bases). CDR1 and CDR2 from the germline V gene are SGHVS and FNYEAQ. The CDR3 runs to 15 residues. V dropped 1 base and J dropped 12 bases, with 18 bases sitting between them. CDR3 region: CASSLGTGVYAELFF. CDR3 DNA: TGTGCCAGCAGCTTAGGAACGGGGGTATATGCGGAACTGTTTTTT.

The gene calls are TRBV29-1 and TRBJ2-3, with TRBD2 matching 12 bases. Germline V lookup: CDR1 SQVTM, CDR2 ANQGSEA. This CDR3 is built from 19 residues. The V gene end was trimmed by 2 bases and the J gene end by 4 bases; junction bases not matched to a gene: 16. The CDR3 DNA is TGCAGCGTTGAACCCGGACTAGCGGGAAGGGTCGGGATGGCAGATACGCAGTATTTT. The encoded protein is CSVEPGLAGRVGMADTQYF.

This clonotype was counted ten times or more. This chain connects TRBV7-2 to TRBJ2-1; D unclear. Looked up from germline, CDR1 is SGHTA and CDR2 is FQGNSA. With 4 bases removed from V and 8 bases from J, the gap between germline ends came to 6 bases. This CDR3 is 11 amino acids long. This chain's CDR3 is CASSSRYEQFF. In DNA form, the CDR3 reads TGTGCCAGCAGCTCCAGGTATGAGCAGTTCTTC.

The V and J genes are TRBV20-1 and TRBJ2-1; no clear D. CDR1 and CDR2 (germline): DFQATT, SNEGSKA (reference sequence). V was shortened by 2 bases and J by 0 bases, with 8 bases between the two germline ends. The CDR3 is 14 residues long. The CDR3 sequence is CSARTPSSYNEQFF. The CDR3 coding sequence is TGCAGTGCTAGAACTCCTAGCTCCTACAATGAGCAGTTCTTC.

In its sample, this clonotype was seen many times. This chain uses TRBV7-6 with TRBJ2-1; D might be TRBD2 (6 bases). The V end was cut by 1 base, the J end by 8 bases, with 18 bases between. Germline loops: CDR1 SGHVS, CDR2 FNYEAQ. This CDR3 region has 16 residues. CDR3 bases: TGTGCCAGCAGCTTAGATTTGGCTAGCGCGATCCATGAGCAGTTCTTC. Protein sequence: CASSLDLASAIHEQFF.

This clonotype was detected a few times. CDR3 amino acids: CAISGGSNQPQHF. The CDR3 nucleotides read TGTGCCATCAGCGGGGGGAGCAATCAGCCCCAGCATTTT. The V and J genes are TRBV10-3 and TRBJ1-5; TRBD1 might be the D (5 bases). CDR1 is ENHRY, CDR2 SYGVKD, per germline. V lost 6 bases and J 1 base, leaving 7 bases between the germline ends. This CDR3 has 13 amino acids.

The gene calls are TRBV15 and TRBJ2-5, with D uncertain. V was pared by 4 bases and J by 3 bases, with 3 bases between. Looked up from germline, CDR1 is LNHNV and CDR2 is YYDKDF (reference sequence). The CDR3 extends over 11 amino acids. CDR3 sequence (DNA): TGTGCCACCAGCACGGAAGAGACCCAGTACTTC. Its translation is CATSTEETQYF.

The chain carries TRBV3-1 and TRBJ2-1; TRBD2 matches at 12 bases. Germline CDR1 is LGHDT and CDR2 is YNNKEL (reference sequence). Trimming took 1 base from V and 6 from J; bases not matched to a gene: 7. CDR3 size: 17 residues. For the CDR3, the DNA is TGTGCCAGCAGCCAAGCAATGACTAGCGGGAGTCTCAATGAGCAGTTCTTC. Its protein product is CASSQAMTSGSLNEQFF.

This chain uses TRBV7-3 with TRBJ2-5; 8 bases fit TRBD2. V gave up 5 bases and J gave up 4 bases; unmatched junction bases: 9. This CDR3 comprises 15 residues. Germline values: CDR1 SGHTA, CDR2 FQGTGA. The CDR3 region has the DNA TGTGCCAGCAGCGCTACGGGGGGGCCAAGAGAGACCCAGTACTTC. As protein: CASSATGGPRETQYF.

This clonotype was counted ten times or more. The chain employs TRBV7-2 and TRBJ1-2, with TRBD1 matching 9 bases. Germline V lookup: CDR1 SGHTA, CDR2 FQGNSA. V dropped 5 bases and J dropped 7; count of bases not matched to a gene: 2. This CDR3 has 12 amino acids. This CDR3 reads CASSQTGGGYTF. CDR3 sequence (DNA): TGTGCCAGCAGCCAGACAGGGGGTGGCTACACCTTC.